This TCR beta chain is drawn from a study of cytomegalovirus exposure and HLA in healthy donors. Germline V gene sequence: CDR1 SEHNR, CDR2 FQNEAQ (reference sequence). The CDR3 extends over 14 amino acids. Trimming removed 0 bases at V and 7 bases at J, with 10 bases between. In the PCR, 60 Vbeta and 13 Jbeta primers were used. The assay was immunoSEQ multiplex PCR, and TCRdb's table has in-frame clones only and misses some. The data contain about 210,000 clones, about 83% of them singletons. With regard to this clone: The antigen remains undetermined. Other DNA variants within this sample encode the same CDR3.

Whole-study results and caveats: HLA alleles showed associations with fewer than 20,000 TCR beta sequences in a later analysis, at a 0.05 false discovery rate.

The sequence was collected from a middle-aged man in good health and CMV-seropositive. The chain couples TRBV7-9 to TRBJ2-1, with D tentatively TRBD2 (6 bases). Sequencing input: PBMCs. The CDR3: CASSLAGGGNEQFF. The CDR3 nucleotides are TGTGCCAGCAGCTTAGCGGGAGGTGGAAATGAGCAGTTCTTC.